The 2 T cell receptor beta chains reported below all come from one sample, sequenced in a study of siplizumab effects on memory and regulatory T cells. Method: immunoSEQ multiplex PCR; TCRdb's copy keeps in-frame clones and lacks some. The sample carries about 100,000 clones, about nine tenths recorded once. The sequencing input was CD4+ T cells sorted from blood. All receptors come from a human donor in good health.

In this sample, this clone turned up once. J is TRBJ2-2 and V is TRBV9; 12 positions agree with TRBD1. The V gene end was trimmed by 2 bases and the J gene end by 5 bases; junction bases not matched to a gene: 7. Germline V gives CDR1 SGDLS, CDR2 YYNGEE. The CDR3 spans 17 residues. The DNA for the CDR3 is TGTGCCAGCAGCGTTCCGGGACAGGGGGCGGGGACCGGGGAGCTGTTTTTT. Amino acid sequence: CASSVPGQGAGTGELFF.

The chain couples TRBV7-6 to TRBJ1-3; a possible D gene is TRBD1 (5 bases). The CDR3 runs 15 residues. CDR1 SGHVS and CDR2 FNYEAQ come from the germline V gene. V was cut by 6 bases and J by 6 bases, with 18 bases left in between. The CDR3 region is CASSLGGFGANTIYF. CDR3 nucleotide sequence: TGTGCCAGCAGTTTGGGGGGGTTCGGGGCAAACACCATATATTTT.